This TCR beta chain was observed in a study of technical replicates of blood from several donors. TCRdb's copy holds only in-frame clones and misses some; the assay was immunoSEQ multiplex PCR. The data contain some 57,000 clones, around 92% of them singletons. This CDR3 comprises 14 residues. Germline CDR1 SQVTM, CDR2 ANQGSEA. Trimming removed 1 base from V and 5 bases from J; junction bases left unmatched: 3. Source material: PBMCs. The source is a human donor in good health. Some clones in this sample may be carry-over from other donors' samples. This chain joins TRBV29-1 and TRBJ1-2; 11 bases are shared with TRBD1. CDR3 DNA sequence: TGCAGCGTTGAAGGGACAGGGGGCGGGTATGGCTACACCTTC. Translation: CSVEGTGGGYGYTF.